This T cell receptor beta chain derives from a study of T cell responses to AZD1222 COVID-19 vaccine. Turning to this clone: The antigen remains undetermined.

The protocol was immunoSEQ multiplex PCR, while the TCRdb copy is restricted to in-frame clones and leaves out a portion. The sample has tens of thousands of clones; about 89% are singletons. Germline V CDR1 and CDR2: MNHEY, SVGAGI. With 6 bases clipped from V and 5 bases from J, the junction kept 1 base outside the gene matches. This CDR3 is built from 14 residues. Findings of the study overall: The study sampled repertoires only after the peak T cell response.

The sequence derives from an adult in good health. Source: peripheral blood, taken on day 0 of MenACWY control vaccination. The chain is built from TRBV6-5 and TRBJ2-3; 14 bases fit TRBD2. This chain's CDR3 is CASRTSGRGDTQYF. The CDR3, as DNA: TGTGCCAGCAGGACTAGCGGGAGGGGAGATACGCAGTATTTT.